A single sample gave rise to the 7 T cell receptor beta chains below, sequenced in a study of long-term antiretroviral therapy in people with HIV. Running of the v3.0 immunoSEQ assay took place at survey level. Assay: immunoSEQ multiplex PCR; the TCRdb copy retains only in-frame clones and omits some. The sample lists about 24,000 clones; 80% to 90% were seen once. This sample comprised unsorted PBMCs, obtained 3 years after starting antiretroviral therapy. The receptors derive from a man in his forties or fifties with HIV.

DNA for the CDR3: TGCAGCGTTACGACTAGCGGATTTTACAATGAGCAGTTCTTC. Protein sequence: CSVTTSGFYNEQFF. This chain links TRBV29-1 with TRBJ2-1, with 9 bases matching TRBD2. Trimming removed 5 bases from V and 4 bases from J; junction bases left unmatched: 6. Germline V CDR1 and CDR2: SQVTM, ANQGSEA. The CDR3 length is 14 residues.

This clone was seen only once. This chain connects TRBV4-3 to TRBJ1-3; D not resolved. Per the germline V gene, CDR1 is LGHNA and CDR2 is YSLEER. V lost 0 bases, J lost 0 bases, and 9 bases lay in between. This CDR3 contains 16 residues. CDR3 bases: TGCGCCAGCAGCCAAGAGTTCCAGACCTCTGGAAACACCATATATTTT. This encodes CASSQEFQTSGNTIYF.

The chain has TRBV28 and TRBJ1-1; perhaps TRBD1 as D (5 bases). V lost 7 bases to trimming and J lost 0 bases, with 12 bases between them. Germline CDR1 reads MDHEN; CDR2 reads SYDVKM. The CDR3 has 14 amino acids. CDR3 nucleotides: TGTGCCAGCAACCTACAGGTTTTGAACACTGAAGCTTTCTTT. Its protein product is CASNLQVLNTEAFF.

The gene calls are TRBV7-6 and TRBJ2-5; TRBD2 agrees at 14 bases. V gave up 5 bases and J gave up 9 bases; unmatched junction bases: 8. This CDR3 contains 15 residues. CDR1 and CDR2 from the germline V gene are SGHVS and FNYEAQ. The CDR3 nucleotides are TGTGCCAGCAGCCCGGGACTAGCGGGAGTAGTGGCCCAGTACTTC. Its translation is CASSPGLAGVVAQYF.

Details on this clone: One end of the junction varies from germline; a read error may be responsible. This sequence joins TRBV20-1 and TRBJ1-2; D call uncertain. The CDR3 loop spans 10 amino acids. CDR1 and CDR2 from the germline V gene are DFQATT and SNEGSKA (reference sequence). In DNA, the CDR3 is TGCAGTGCCACACTCCCAGGTCGTTTCTTC. This codes for CSATLPGRFF.

This chain uses TRBV5-6 with TRBJ2-7; no reliable D call. Germline-derived CDR1 and CDR2 are SGHDT and YYEEEE. The CDR3 has 13 residues. Trimming stripped 1 base from V and 5 bases from J, with 10 bases between. The CDR3, as DNA: TGTGCCAGCAGCTTGTTGGTTGTCCACGAGCAGTACTTC. As protein: CASSLLVVHEQYF.

V gene TRBV19 combines with J gene TRBJ1-2, with D possibly being TRBD1 (5 bases). With 3 bases removed from V and 8 bases from J, the gap between germline ends came to 13 bases. Germline-derived CDR1 and CDR2 are LNHDA and SQIVND (reference sequence). The CDR3 is 13 residues long. CDR3 amino acids: CASSIIGARGYTF. CDR3 bases: TGTGCCAGTAGTATTATCGGGGCGCGAGGCTACACCTTC.